A single sample gave rise to the 28 T cell receptor beta chains below, sequenced in a study of blood T cell repertoires in COVID-19. The data were produced by immunoSEQ multiplex PCR, yet TCRdb's version contains in-frame clones alone and is incomplete. Here the sample spans 170,000 or so clones, roughly 84% being singletons. Sequencing was carried out using peripheral blood. The receptors derive from a human donor in a cohort sampled during active COVID-19.

The genes are TRBV28 and TRBJ2-7, with 12 bases fitting TRBD2. Germline CDR1 reads MDHEN; CDR2 reads SYDVKM. The CDR3 extends over 15 amino acids. Trimming took 2 bases from V and 3 from J; bases not matched to a gene: 2. The CDR3 sequence: CASSLRLAGVYEQYF. CDR3 nucleotides: TGTGCCAGCAGTTTAAGACTAGCGGGAGTCTACGAGCAGTACTTC.

The chain uses TRBV28 and TRBJ2-3, with D possibly TRBD2 on 6 matching bases. The CDR3 spans 14 residues. Germline CDR1 reads MDHEN; CDR2 reads SYDVKM. Trimming shortened V by 7 bases and J by 4 bases, and 15 bases separated the two germline ends. CDR3 in amino acids: CASTFVTSPDTQYF. The DNA for the CDR3 is TGTGCCAGCACCTTCGTCACTAGCCCAGATACGCAGTATTTT.

The J gene is TRBJ2-2, the V gene TRBV2; possible D gene TRBD2, 6 bases. The V and J ends lost 6 bases and 6 bases respectively, with 11 bases between them. Germline V gene data show CDR1 as SNHLY and CDR2 as FYNNEI. The CDR3 is made up of 13 amino acids. The CDR3 DNA reads TGTGCCAGCAGCCTGGGGGGAGCCGGGGAGCTGTTTTTT. Its translation: CASSLGGAGELFF.

V gene TRBV5-1 combines with J gene TRBJ2-6, with D maybe TRBD1 (6 bases). The V end was cut by 1 base, the J end by 1 base, with 15 bases between. This CDR3 has 18 residues. Germline V gives CDR1 SGHRS, CDR2 YFSETQ. CDR3 residues: CASSLLGQFSSGANVLTF. As DNA, the CDR3 is TGCGCCAGCAGCTTGCTAGGACAGTTTTCTTCTGGGGCCAACGTCCTGACTTTC.

Details on this clone: Other DNA sequences in this specimen translate into the identical CDR3. The chain joins TRBV2 to TRBJ2-7, with 9 bases fitting TRBD1. Germline V gene data show CDR1 as SNHLY and CDR2 as FYNNEI. This CDR3 has 12 amino acids. V lost 6 bases to trimming and J lost 7 bases; unmatched junction nucleotides: 4. The CDR3 DNA reads TGTGCCAGCAGACAGGGGGCTCAAGAGCAGTACTTC. It translates to CASRQGAQEQYF.

A remark on this clone: Other DNA sequences within the sample encode an identical CDR3. CDR3 DNA sequence: TGTGCCAGCAGTTTTGACAGGGCTGGGGCCAACGTCCTGACTTTC. This encodes CASSFDRAGANVLTF. The gene calls are TRBV27 and TRBJ2-6; 7 positions agree with TRBD1. The trim removed 3 bases at V and 2 bases at J, leaving 1 base unmatched. The CDR3 length is 15 residues. Germline V gene lookup returns CDR1 MNHEY and CDR2 SMNVEV (reference sequence).

The chain joins TRBV7-2 to TRBJ1-3; possible D gene TRBD1, 6 bases. Germline V lookup: CDR1 SGHTA, CDR2 FQGNSA. Trimming shortened V by 1 base and J by 2 bases, and 9 bases separated the two germline ends. This CDR3 has 15 residues. The chain's CDR3 is CASSLGQATGNTIYF. The CDR3 DNA follows: TGTGCCAGCAGCTTAGGACAGGCGACTGGAAACACCATATATTTT.

The rearrangement links TRBV6-5 to TRBJ1-5, with D unclear. Per the germline V gene, CDR1 is MNHEY and CDR2 is SVGAGI. V shed 7 bases and J shed 3 bases, with 10 bases lying between them. The CDR3 is 13 amino acids. The CDR3 reads CASMVTVNQPQHF. The CDR3 DNA follows: TGTGCCAGCATGGTTACGGTCAATCAGCCCCAGCATTTT.

The rearrangement uses TRBV9 and TRBJ1-1, with D hard to call. Trimming removed 0 bases from V and 4 bases from J, with 7 bases in between. Germline assignment: CDR1 SGDLS and CDR2 YYNGEE. This CDR3 comprises 13 residues. CDR3 coding DNA: TGTGCCAGCAGCGTAGGTAGTTTCACTGAAGCTTTCTTT. Amino acid sequence: CASSVGSFTEAFF. The full variable domain, its missing parts supplied by reference TRBV9 and TRBJ1-1, is DSGVTQTPKHLITATGQRVTLRCSPRSGDLSVYWYQQSLDQGLQFLIQYYNGEERAKGNILERFSAQQFPDLHSELNLSSLELGDSALYFCASSVGSFTEAFFGQGTRLTVV.

In this sample, this clone turned up once. This rearrangement joins TRBV5-5 to TRBJ2-7; 8 bases match TRBD2. CDR1 is SGHKS, CDR2 YYEKEE, per germline (reference sequence). CDR3 length equals 15 residues. The V and J ends lost 2 bases and 0 bases, in that order; junction bases with no gene match: 4. The CDR3: CASSFERESSYEQYF. CDR3 in DNA: TGTGCCAGCAGCTTTGAGCGGGAGAGCTCCTACGAGCAGTACTTC. The full variable domain, in which reference TRBV5-5 and TRBJ2-7 provide the parts outside the CDR3, is DAGVTQSPTHLIKTRGQQVTLRCSPISGHKSVSWYQQVLGQGPQFIFQYYEKEERGRGNFPDRFSARQFPNYSSELNVNALLLGDSALYLCASSFERESSYEQYFGPGTRLTVT.

The chain carries TRBV12-3 or TRBV12-4 and TRBJ2-1; TRBD2 matches 10 bases. The length of the CDR3 is 13 residues. With 3 bases clipped from V and 9 bases from J, the junction kept 2 bases outside the gene matches. CDR3 sequence reads: CASSLRTSGEQFF. The CDR3 DNA is TGTGCCAGCAGTTTGAGGACTAGCGGTGAGCAGTTCTTC.

This chain joins TRBV7-2 and TRBJ1-1; 8 bases are shared with TRBD1. Unmatched junction bases numbered 9, after V lost 5 bases and J lost 7 bases. Germline CDR1 is SGHTA and CDR2 is FQGNSA. This CDR3 is built from 14 residues. Here the CDR3 reads CASSQRTGWGEAFF. The CDR3 coding sequence is TGTGCCAGCAGCCAACGGACAGGGTGGGGTGAAGCTTTCTTT. The full variable domain, completed using reference TRBV7-2 and TRBJ1-1, is GAGVSQSPSNKVTEKGKDVELRCDPISGHTALYWYRQSLGQGLEFLIYFQGNSAPDKSGLPSDRFSAERTGGSVSTLTIQRTQQEDSAVYLCASSQRTGWGEAFFGQGTRLTVV.

This clone has just a few counts. The chain couples TRBV7-3 to TRBJ2-2, with a weak D call TRBD2 (7 bases). This CDR3 region has 14 residues. The V gene lost 5 bases and the J gene lost 5 bases, with 12 bases spanning the gap. Germline-derived CDR1 and CDR2 are SGHTA and FQGTGA. Written as DNA, the CDR3 is TGTGCCAGCAGCCCCGGGGGGCGAACCGGGGAGCTGTTTTTT. It specifies CASSPGGRTGELFF.

CDR3 residues: CASSPISHTDTQYF. As DNA, the CDR3 is TGTGCCAGCAGTCCCATAAGCCACACAGATACGCAGTATTTT. V is TRBV27 and J is TRBJ2-3; D uncertain. The CDR3 consists of 14 residues. V was cut by 5 bases and J by 2 bases, with 11 bases left in between. The V gene's germline CDR1 is MNHEY and CDR2 SMNVEV (reference sequence).

V gene TRBV11-2 combines with J gene TRBJ1-3; possible D gene TRBD1, 6 bases. V was trimmed by 1 base and J by 4 bases, leaving 8 bases between them. Germline V CDR1 and CDR2: SGHAT, FQNNGV. CDR3 length: 14 amino acids. The CDR3 sequence is CASSLGTEGNTIYF. Written as DNA, the CDR3 is TGTGCCAGCAGCTTAGGGACAGAAGGAAACACCATATATTTT.

The chain has TRBV2 and TRBJ2-7; the match to TRBD1 covers 11 bases. In germline, CDR1 is SNHLY, CDR2 FYNNEI. Trimming removed 6 bases from V and 3 bases from J; junction bases left unmatched: 13. The CDR3 loop spans 17 amino acids. This CDR3 reads CASRRTGGAQPNYEQYF. Here the CDR3 DNA reads TGTGCCAGCAGGAGGACAGGGGGCGCGCAGCCCAACTACGAGCAGTACTTC.

The chain carries TRBV4-3 and TRBJ1-2, with 8 bases that match TRBD1. CDR1 is LGHNA and CDR2 is YSLEER in the germline V gene. This CDR3 comprises 16 residues. Unmatched junction bases numbered 6, after V lost 0 bases and J lost 3 bases. CDR3 nucleotide sequence: TGCGCCAGCAGCCAAGATTGGACAGGGATCGACTATGGCTACACCTTC. It codes for CASSQDWTGIDYGYTF.

This clone was observed a handful of times. The V call is TRBV4-1, the J call TRBJ1-5; no clear D gene. The CDR3 spans 13 residues. V lost 5 bases, J lost 5 bases, and 10 bases lay in between. CDR1 and CDR2 from the germline V gene are MGHRA and YSYEKL. The CDR3 region is CASSSKGDQPQHF. The CDR3 DNA is TGCGCCAGCAGCTCAAAGGGAGATCAGCCCCAGCATTTT.

The V gene is TRBV27, the J gene TRBJ2-7, with 8 bases lining up with TRBD1. The CDR3 is 14 residues long. Germline CDR1 is MNHEY and CDR2 is SMNVEV (reference sequence). Trimming cost V 3 bases and J 7 bases; bases outside gene matches: 8. In nucleotides, the CDR3 is TGTGCCAGCAGTTTCCCAGGGGGCGAGGGGGAGCAGTACTTC. It specifies CASSFPGGEGEQYF.

V is TRBV3-1 (or the pseudogene TRBV3-2) and J is TRBJ2-7; TRBD1 matches 11 bases. CDR3 length: 15 residues. V was clipped by 4 bases and J by 2 bases; unmatched bases: 4. Germline CDR1 is LGHDT and CDR2 is YNNKEL (reference sequence). CDR3 nucleotides: TGTGCCAGCAGCCCCGGACAGGGGGCCACCTACGAGCAGTACTTC. Protein sequence: CASSPGQGATYEQYF.

This chain connects TRBV7-9 to TRBJ2-3; no definite D call. CDR3 length equals 12 residues. The V end was cut by 10 bases, the J end by 4 bases, with 12 bases between. The germline V gene encodes CDR1 SEHNR and CDR2 FQNEAQ (reference sequence). This chain's CDR3 is CATRGRSDTQYF. CDR3 nucleotides: TGTGCCACCCGCGGAAGGTCAGATACGCAGTATTTT.

This clone showed up just a few times. The chain recombines TRBV3-1 (or the pseudogene TRBV3-2) with TRBJ1-2; TRBD1 matches 9 bases. CDR1 is LGHDT and CDR2 is YNNKEL in the germline V gene (reference sequence). This CDR3 has 14 amino acids. With V trimmed by 3 bases and J by 9 bases, 8 bases remained unmatched. The CDR3 reads CASSQAGTGFSYTF. The CDR3, as DNA: TGTGCCAGCAGCCAGGCCGGGACAGGGTTCAGCTACACCTTC.

The table lists this clone with a count of one. The rearrangement joins TRBV24-1 to TRBJ2-5; possible D gene TRBD1, 6 bases. Trimming left V 6 bases short and J 5 bases short, with 15 bases between. Germline-derived CDR1 and CDR2 are KGHDR and SFDVKD. This CDR3 region has 14 residues. For the CDR3, the DNA is TGTGCCACCAGTCACATACAGGGTGGGGAGACCCAGTACTTC. It yields the protein CATSHIQGGETQYF.

The genes are TRBV7-2 and TRBJ2-7, with 11 nucleotides matching TRBD1. Trimming removed 5 bases from V and 6 bases from J; junction bases left unmatched: 6. There are 14 residues in the CDR3. Germline assignment: CDR1 SGHTA and CDR2 FQGNSA. The CDR3 is CASSIWDRGGEQYF. CDR3 nucleotides: TGTGCCAGCAGCATATGGGACAGGGGGGGCGAGCAGTACTTC.

The chain employs TRBV11-2 and TRBJ2-7; maybe TRBD2 (5 bases). Germline V gene data show CDR1 as SGHAT and CDR2 as FQNNGV. This CDR3 spans 14 amino acids. Between the trimmed V and J ends, which lost 0 bases and 3 bases, there was a span of 9 bases. The CDR3 reads CASSLDGRYYEQYF. CDR3 DNA: TGTGCCAGCAGCTTAGATGGGAGATACTACGAGCAGTACTTC.

The CDR3 region is CASSLRVLAKNIQYF. CDR3 sequence (DNA): TGTGCCAGCAGCTTGCGGGTACTAGCCAAAAACATTCAGTACTTC. The chain employs TRBV5-6 and TRBJ2-4; D gene ambiguous. CDR3 length equals 15 residues. Germline V gene sequence: CDR1 SGHDT, CDR2 YYEEEE. V was shortened by 1 base and J by 0 bases, with 8 bases between the two germline ends.

The V and J genes are TRBV28 and TRBJ1-4; 12 bases are shared with TRBD1. The CDR3 is 15 residues long. Germline lookup yields CDR1 MDHEN and CDR2 SYDVKM. Trimming cost V 4 bases and J 10 bases; bases outside gene matches: 7. This chain's CDR3 is CASSSTGTGGGKLFF. The CDR3 DNA reads TGTGCCAGCAGTTCCACCGGGACAGGGGGCGGAAAACTGTTTTTT.

The count of this clone is one. The chain uses TRBV11-2 and TRBJ2-7; possibly TRBD1 for D (7 bases). Trimming took off 7 bases at V and 9 bases at J, with 28 bases between the two ends. The CDR3 runs 16 residues. Germline-derived CDR1 and CDR2 are SGHAT and FQNNGV. The CDR3 bases are TGTGCCAGCATCCCACCAGGGGTCAGGGGGGTAGTTAGGCAGTACTTC. Translated, it gives CASIPPGVRGVVRQYF.